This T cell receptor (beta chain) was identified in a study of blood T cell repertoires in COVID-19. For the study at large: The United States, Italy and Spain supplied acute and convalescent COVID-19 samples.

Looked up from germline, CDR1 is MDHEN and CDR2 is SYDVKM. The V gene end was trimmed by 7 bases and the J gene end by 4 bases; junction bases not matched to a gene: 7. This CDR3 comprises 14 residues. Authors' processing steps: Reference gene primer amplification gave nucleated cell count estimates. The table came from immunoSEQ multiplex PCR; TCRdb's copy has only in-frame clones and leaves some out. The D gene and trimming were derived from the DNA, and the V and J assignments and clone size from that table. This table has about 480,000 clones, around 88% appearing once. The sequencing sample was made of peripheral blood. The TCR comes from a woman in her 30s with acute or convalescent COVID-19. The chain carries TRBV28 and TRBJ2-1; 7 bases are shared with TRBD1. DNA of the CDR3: TGTGCCAGCACTCCGGGACAGTCTTACAATGAGCAGTTCTTC. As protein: CASTPGQSYNEQFF.